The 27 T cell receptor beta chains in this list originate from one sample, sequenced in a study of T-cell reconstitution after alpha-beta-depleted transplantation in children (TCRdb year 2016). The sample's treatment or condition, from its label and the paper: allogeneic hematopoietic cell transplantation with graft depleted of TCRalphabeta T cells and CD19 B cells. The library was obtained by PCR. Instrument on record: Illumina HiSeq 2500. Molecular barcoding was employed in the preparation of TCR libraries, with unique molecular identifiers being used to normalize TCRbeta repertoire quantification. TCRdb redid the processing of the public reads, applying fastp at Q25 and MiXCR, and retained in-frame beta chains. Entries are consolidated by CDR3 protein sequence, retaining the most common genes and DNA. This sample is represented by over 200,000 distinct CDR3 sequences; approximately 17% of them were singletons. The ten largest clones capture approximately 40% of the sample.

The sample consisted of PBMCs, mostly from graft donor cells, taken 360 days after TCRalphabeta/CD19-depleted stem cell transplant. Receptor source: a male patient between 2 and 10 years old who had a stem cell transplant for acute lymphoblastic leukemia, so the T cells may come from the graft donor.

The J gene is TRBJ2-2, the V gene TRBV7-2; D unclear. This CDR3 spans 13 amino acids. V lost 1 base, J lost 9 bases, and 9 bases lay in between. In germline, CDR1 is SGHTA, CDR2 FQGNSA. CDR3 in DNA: TGTGCCAGCAGCTTAGTCCAGCCGAGGGAGCTGTTTTTT. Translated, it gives CASSLVQPRELFF.

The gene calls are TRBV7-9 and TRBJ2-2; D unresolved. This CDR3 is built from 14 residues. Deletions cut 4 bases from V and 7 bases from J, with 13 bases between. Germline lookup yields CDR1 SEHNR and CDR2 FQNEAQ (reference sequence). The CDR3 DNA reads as TGTGCCAGCAGCTCCCTTGTGGCGATCGGGGAGCTGTTTTTT. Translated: CASSSLVAIGELFF.

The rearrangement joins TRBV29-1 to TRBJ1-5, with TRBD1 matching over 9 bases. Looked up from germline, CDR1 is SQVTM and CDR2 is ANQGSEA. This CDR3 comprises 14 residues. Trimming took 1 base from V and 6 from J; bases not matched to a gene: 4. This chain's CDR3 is CSVEGTGGGQPQHF. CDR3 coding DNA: TGCAGCGTTGAAGGTACAGGGGGCGGTCAGCCCCAGCATTTT.

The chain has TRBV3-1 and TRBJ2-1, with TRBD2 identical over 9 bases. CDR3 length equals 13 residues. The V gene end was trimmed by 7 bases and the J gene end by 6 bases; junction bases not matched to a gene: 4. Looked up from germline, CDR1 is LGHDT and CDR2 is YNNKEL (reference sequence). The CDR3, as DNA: TGTGCCAGCAACGTGCGGGGGGGCAATGAGCAGTTCTTC. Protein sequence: CASNVRGGNEQFF.

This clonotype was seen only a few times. CDR3 DNA sequence: TGTGCCAGTTCCGGCGGACTCCAAGAGACCCAGTACTTC. Encoded protein: CASSGGLQETQYF. The chain carries TRBV12-3 or TRBV12-4 and TRBJ2-5; possible D gene TRBD2, 5 bases. V was shortened by 9 bases and J by 1 base, with 12 bases between the two germline ends. The CDR3 has 13 residues.

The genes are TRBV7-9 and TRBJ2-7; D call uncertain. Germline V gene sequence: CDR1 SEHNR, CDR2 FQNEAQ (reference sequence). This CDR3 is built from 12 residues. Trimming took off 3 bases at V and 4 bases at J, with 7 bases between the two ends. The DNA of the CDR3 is TGTGCCAGCAGCTTCCTCTGGTACGAGCAGTACTTC. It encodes CASSFLWYEQYF.

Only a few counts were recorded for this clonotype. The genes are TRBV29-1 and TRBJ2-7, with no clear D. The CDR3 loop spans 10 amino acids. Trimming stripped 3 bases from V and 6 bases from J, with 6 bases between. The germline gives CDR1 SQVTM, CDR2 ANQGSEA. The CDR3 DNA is TGCAGCGTTGAGGAAGGCGAGCAGTACTTC. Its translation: CSVEEGEQYF.

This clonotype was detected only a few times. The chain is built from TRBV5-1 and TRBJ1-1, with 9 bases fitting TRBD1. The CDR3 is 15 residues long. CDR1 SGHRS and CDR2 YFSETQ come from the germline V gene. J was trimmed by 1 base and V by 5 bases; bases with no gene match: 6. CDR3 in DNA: TGCGCCAGCAGACCGGGACAGGGCCAGAACACTGAAGCTTTCTTT. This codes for CASRPGQGQNTEAFF.

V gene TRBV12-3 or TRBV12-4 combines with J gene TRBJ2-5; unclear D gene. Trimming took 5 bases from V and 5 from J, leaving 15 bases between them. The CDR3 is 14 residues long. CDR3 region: CASSPIIFGETQYF. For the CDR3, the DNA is TGTGCCAGCAGTCCCATTATATTTGGGGAGACCCAGTACTTC.

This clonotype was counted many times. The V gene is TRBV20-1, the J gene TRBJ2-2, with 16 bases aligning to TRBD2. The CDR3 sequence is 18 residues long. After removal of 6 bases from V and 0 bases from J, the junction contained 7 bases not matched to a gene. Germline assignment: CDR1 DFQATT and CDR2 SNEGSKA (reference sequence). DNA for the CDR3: TGCAGTGCCAGAAGAGGGACTAGCGGGGGGGCGAACACCGGGGAGCTGTTTTTT. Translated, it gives CSARRGTSGGANTGELFF.

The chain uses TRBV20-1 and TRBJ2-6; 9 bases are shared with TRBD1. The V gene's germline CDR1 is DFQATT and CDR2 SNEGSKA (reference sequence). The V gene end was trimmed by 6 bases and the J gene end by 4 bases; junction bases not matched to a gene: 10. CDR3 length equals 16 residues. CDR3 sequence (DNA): TGCAGTGCCAATAGACAGGGGGTCGGCGGGGCCAACGTCCTGACTTTC. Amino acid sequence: CSANRQGVGGANVLTF.

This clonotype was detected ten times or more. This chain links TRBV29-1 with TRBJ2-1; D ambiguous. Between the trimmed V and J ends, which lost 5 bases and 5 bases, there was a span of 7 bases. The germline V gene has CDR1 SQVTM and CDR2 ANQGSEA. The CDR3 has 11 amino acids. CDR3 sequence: CSVRSDNEQFF. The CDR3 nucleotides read TGCAGCGTTCGATCCGACAATGAGCAGTTCTTC.

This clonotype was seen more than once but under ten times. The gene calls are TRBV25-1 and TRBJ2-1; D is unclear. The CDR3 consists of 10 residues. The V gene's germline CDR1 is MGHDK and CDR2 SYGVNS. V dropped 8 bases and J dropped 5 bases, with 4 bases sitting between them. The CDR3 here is CASGNNEQFF. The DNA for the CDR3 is TGTGCCAGCGGGAACAATGAGCAGTTCTTC.

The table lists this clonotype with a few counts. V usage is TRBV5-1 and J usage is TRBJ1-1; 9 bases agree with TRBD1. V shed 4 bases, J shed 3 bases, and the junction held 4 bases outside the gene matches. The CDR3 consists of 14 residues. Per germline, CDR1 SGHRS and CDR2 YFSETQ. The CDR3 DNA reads TGCGCCAGCAGCGGGGACAGGGCCGACACTGAAGCTTTCTTT. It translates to CASSGDRADTEAFF.

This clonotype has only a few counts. The CDR3 reads CASSSRVGETQYF. In DNA, the CDR3 is TGTGCCAGCAGCTCCAGGGTAGGGGAGACCCAGTACTTC. The V gene is TRBV7-2, the J gene TRBJ2-5; D is perhaps TRBD1 (5 bases). V shed 4 bases and J shed 5 bases, with 11 bases lying between them. Germline V lookup: CDR1 SGHTA, CDR2 FQGNSA. This CDR3 region has 13 residues.

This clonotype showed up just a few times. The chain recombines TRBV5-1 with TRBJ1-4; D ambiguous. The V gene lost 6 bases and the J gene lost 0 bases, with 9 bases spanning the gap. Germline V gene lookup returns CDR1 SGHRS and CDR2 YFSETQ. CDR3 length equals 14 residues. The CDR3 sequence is CASTGDATNEKLFF. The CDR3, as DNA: TGCGCCAGCACCGGGGATGCAACTAATGAAAAACTGTTTTTT. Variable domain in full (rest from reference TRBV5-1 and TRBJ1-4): KAGVTQTPRYLIKTRGQQVTLSCSPISGHRSVSWYQQTPGQGLQFLFEYFSETQRNKGNFPGRFSGRQFSNSRSEMNVSTLELGDSALYLCASTGDATNEKLFFGSGTQLSVL.

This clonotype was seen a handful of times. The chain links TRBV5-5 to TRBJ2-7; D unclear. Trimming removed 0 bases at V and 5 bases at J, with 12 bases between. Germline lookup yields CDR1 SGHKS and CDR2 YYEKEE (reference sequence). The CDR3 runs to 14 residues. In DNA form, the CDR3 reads TGTGCCAGCAGCTTGGTGAAGGGAAGGAACGAGCAGTACTTC. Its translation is CASSLVKGRNEQYF.

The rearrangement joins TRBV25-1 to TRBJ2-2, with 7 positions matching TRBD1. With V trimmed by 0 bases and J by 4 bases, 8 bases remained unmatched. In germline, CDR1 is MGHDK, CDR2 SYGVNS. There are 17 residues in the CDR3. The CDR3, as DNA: TGTGCCAGCAGTGAATATGAGGGGGCAGGTGGCACCGGGGAGCTGTTTTTT. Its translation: CASSEYEGAGGTGELFF.

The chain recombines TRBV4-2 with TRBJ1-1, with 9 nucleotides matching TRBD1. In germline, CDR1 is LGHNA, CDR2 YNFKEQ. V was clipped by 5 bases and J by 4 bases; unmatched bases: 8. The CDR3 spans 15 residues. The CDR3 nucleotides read TGTGCCAGCAGCGTCACCGGGACAGGGTCCACTGAAGCTTTCTTT. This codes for CASSVTGTGSTEAFF.

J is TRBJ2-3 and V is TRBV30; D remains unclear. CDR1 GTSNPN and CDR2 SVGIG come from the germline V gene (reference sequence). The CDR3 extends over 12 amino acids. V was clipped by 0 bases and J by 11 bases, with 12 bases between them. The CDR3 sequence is CAWSVRGPMQYF. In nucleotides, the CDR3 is TGTGCCTGGAGTGTAAGAGGACCCATGCAGTATTTT.

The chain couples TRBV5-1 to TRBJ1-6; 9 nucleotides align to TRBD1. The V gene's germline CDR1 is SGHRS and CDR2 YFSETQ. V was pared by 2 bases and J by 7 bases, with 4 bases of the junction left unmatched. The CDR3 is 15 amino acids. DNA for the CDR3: TGCGCCAGCAGCTTTGAAGGGACAGGGAATTCACCCCTCCACTTT. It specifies CASSFEGTGNSPLHF.

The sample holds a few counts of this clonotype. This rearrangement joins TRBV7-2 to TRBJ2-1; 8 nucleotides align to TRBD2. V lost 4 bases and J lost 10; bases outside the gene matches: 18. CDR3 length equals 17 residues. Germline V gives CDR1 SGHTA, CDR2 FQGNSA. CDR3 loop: CASSSTMGLERELEQFF. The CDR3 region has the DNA TGTGCCAGCAGCTCCACCATGGGACTTGAGCGGGAGTTGGAGCAGTTCTTC.

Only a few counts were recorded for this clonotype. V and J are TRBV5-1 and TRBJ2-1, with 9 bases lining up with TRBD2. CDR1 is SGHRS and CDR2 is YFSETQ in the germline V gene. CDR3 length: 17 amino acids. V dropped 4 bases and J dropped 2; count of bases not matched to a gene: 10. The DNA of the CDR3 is TGCGCCAGCAGCGGCTTTTGGGGCGGGGGGGCCTACAATGAGCAGTTCTTC. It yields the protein CASSGFWGGGAYNEQFF.

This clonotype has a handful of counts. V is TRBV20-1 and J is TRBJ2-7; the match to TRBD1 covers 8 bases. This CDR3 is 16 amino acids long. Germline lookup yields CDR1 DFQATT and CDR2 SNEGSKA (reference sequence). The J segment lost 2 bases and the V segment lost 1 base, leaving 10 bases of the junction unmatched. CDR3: CSARVSRDRTTYEQYF. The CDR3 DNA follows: TGCAGTGCTAGAGTGAGCCGGGACAGGACGACCTACGAGCAGTACTTC.

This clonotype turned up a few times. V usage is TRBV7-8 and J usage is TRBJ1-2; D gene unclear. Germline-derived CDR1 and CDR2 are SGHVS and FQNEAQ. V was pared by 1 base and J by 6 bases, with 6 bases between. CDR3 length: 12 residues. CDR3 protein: CASSLESNGYTF. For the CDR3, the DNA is TGTGCCAGCAGCTTAGAGTCCAATGGCTACACCTTC.

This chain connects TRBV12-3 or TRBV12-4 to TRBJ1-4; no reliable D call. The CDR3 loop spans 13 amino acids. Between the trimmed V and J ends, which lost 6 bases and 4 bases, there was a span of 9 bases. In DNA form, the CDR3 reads TGTGCCAGCAGGACGGAGAATAATGAAAAACTGTTTTTT. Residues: CASRTENNEKLFF.

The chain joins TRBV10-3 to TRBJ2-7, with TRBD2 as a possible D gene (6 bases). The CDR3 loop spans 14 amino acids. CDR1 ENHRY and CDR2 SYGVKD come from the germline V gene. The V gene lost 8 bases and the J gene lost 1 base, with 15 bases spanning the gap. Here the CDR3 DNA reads TGTGCCATCGGGATGCTCGGGGGATCCTACGAGCAGTACTTC. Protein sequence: CAIGMLGGSYEQYF.